This T cell receptor (beta chain) emerged from a study of T cell responses to AZD1222 COVID-19 vaccine. CDR1 is LGHNA, CDR2 YNFKEQ, per germline. The CDR3 has 18 amino acids. After removal of 1 base from V and 4 bases from J, the junction contained 13 bases not matched to a gene. The study, taken as a whole, reports: Repertoire sampling occurred only after the peak T cell response. Per reports, nearly half of all spike-specific TCRs target regions that are unmutated in variants.

The repertoire was sequenced with immunoSEQ multiplex PCR; TCRdb's copy has only in-frame clones and lacks some. The sample has under 100,000 clones, about 90% seen once. About this clone itself: Antigen unknown.

Sequencing used peripheral blood, obtained on day 0 of AZD1222 vaccination. This clonotype originated in an adult in good health. The gene calls are TRBV4-2 and TRBJ2-5; TRBD2 agrees at 9 bases. CDR3 sequence reads: CASSQGEQAGGPLETQYF. The CDR3, as DNA: TGTGCCAGCAGCCAAGGGGAACAGGCGGGAGGGCCGTTAGAGACCCAGTACTTC.